These 12 T cell receptor beta chains came from one sample sequenced in a study of T cells in women clearing cervical HPV infection. Using immunoSEQ multiplex PCR, the repertoire was profiled, and TCRdb retains in-frame clones only, with some absent. Recorded for this sample: some 20,000 clones. Source material: blood buffy coat. Source of these receptors: a woman aged 18 to 75 with a cervical HPV16 infection that either progressed to CIN3+ or cleared (not recorded which).

For this clone: Read sequence stops 3 residues before the CDR3 end, and the germline J gene provides the missing end. V is TRBV4-1 and J is TRBJ2-3, with D perhaps TRBD2 (5 bases). CDR3 length equals 16 residues. V was cut by 0 bases and J by 7 bases, with 17 bases left in between. Looked up from germline, CDR1 is MGHRA and CDR2 is YSYEKL. The DNA read from the CDR3 is TGCGCCAGCAGCCAAGATTGGCCAGGAGGTTCCCATACG. Its protein product is CASSQDWPGGSHT. The entire CDR3 sequence reads CASSQDWPGGSHTQYF.

Concerning this clone: The CDR3 extends 3 residues past the end of the read, so its final part is completed from the germline J gene. The V and J genes are TRBV7-2 and TRBJ2-3; D possibly corresponds to TRBD1 (5 bases). The CDR3 sequence is 14 residues long. From germline, CDR1 is SGHTA and CDR2 FQGNSA. The V end was cut by 6 bases, the J end by 4 bases, with 14 bases between. The CDR3 bases that were read are TGTGCCAGCAGTTCCCGACAGTTGTCAGATACG. Protein product: CASSSRQLSDT. The whole CDR3 protein reads CASSSRQLSDTQYF. The full variable domain, completed using reference TRBV7-2 and TRBJ2-3, is GAGVSQSPSNKVTEKGKDVELRCDPISGHTALYWYRQSLGQGLEFLIYFQGNSAPDKSGLPSDRFSAERTGGSVSTLTIQRTQQEDSAVYLCASSSRQLSDTQYFGPGTRLTVL.

To note about this clone: The missing CDR3 end, 3 residues past where the read stops, is filled in from the germline J gene. J is TRBJ1-5 and V is TRBV2; TRBD1 matches 12 bases. The germline CDR1 and CDR2 sequences are SNHLY and FYNNEI. This CDR3 is 15 amino acids long. Unmatched junction bases numbered 8, after V lost 7 bases and J lost 7 bases. CDR3 bases read: TGTGCCAGCATGGAGGGACAGGGGGCAAGGCAGCCC. The encoded protein is CASMEGQGARQP. The whole CDR3 protein reads CASMEGQGARQPQHF.

A word on this clone: With the read ending 3 residues before the CDR3 end, the germline J gene is used to fill in that end. V and J are TRBV20-1 and TRBJ1-1; tentative D call: TRBD1 (6 bases). The CDR3 loop spans 13 amino acids. CDR1 and CDR2 from the germline V gene are DFQATT and SNEGSKA (reference sequence). With 6 bases removed from V and 3 bases from J, the gap between germline ends came to 14 bases. The sequenced CDR3 bases are TGCAGTGCGCACAGGGTAGTCGACACTGAA. Its protein product is CSAHRVVDTE. In full, the CDR3 is CSAHRVVDTEAFF.

Regarding this clone: The read finishes 3 residues shy of the CDR3 end, and the germline J gene is used to complete it. V is TRBV7-9 and J is TRBJ1-2; D is unclear. The CDR3 sequence is 12 residues long. CDR1 and CDR2 (germline): SEHNR, FQNEAQ (reference sequence). CDR3 residues: CASGLGADDYTF. The CDR3 bases that were read are TGTGCCAGCGGACTAGGCGCCGATGAC.

As to this clone: Read coverage stops 3 residues before the CDR3 terminus; the germline J gene supplies the remainder. The chain uses TRBV3-1 (or the pseudogene TRBV3-2) and TRBJ2-3; 8 bases agree with TRBD2. This CDR3 is 15 amino acids long. V lost 5 bases, J lost 1 base, and 5 bases stayed unmatched. The germline gives CDR1 LGHDT, CDR2 YNNKEL (reference sequence). CDR3 sequence: CASSSLAGCTDTQYF. CDR3 bases read: TGTGCCAGCAGCTCTTTAGCGGGATGCACAGATACG.

In the case of this clone: The read ends 3 residues early relative to the CDR3; the germline J gene fills the gap. The chain joins TRBV7-3 to TRBJ2-3; D possibly corresponds to TRBD2 (6 bases). Germline assignment: CDR1 SGHTA and CDR2 FQGTGA. This CDR3 spans 16 amino acids. Partial CDR3 DNA: TGTGCCAGCAGCTTAACCGGAGGGGTGGGTCAAGAGACG. It translates to CASSLTGGVGQET. The whole CDR3 region reads CASSLTGGVGQETQYF. Full variable domain (rest looked up from reference TRBV7-3 and TRBJ2-3): GAGVSQTPSNKVTEKGKYVELRCDPISGHTALYWYRQSLGQGPEFLIYFQGTGAADDSGLPNDRFFAVRPEGSVSTLKIQRTERGDSAVYLCASSLTGGVGQETQYFGPGTRLTVL.

With regard to this clone: The sequenced fragment ends 3 residues before the CDR3 boundary, so the rest is inferred from the germline J gene. The J gene is TRBJ2-1, the V gene TRBV7-3, with a tentative D call TRBD1 (6 bases). The V and J ends lost 2 bases and 0 bases respectively, with 8 bases between them. The CDR3 length is 15 residues. Germline lookup yields CDR1 SGHTA and CDR2 FQGTGA. The part of the CDR3 DNA that was read is TGTGCCAGCAGCTTACAGGGGAGCTCCTACAATGAG. The encoded protein is CASSLQGSSYNE. The entire CDR3 sequence reads CASSLQGSSYNEQFF.

A note on this clone: The read halts 3 residues ahead of the CDR3 end, with the missing end drawn from the germline J gene. V and J are TRBV5-1 and TRBJ2-5; 8 bases agree with TRBD1. The V and J ends lost 0 bases and 2 bases, in that order; junction bases with no gene match: 12. Germline assignment: CDR1 SGHRS and CDR2 YFSETQ. The CDR3 runs to 18 residues. Here the CDR3 reads CASSLARTGTITQETQYF. Partial CDR3 DNA: TGCGCCAGCAGCTTGGCTCGGACAGGGACGATTACGCAAGAGACC.

As to this clone: The read falls 3 residues short of the CDR3 end, and the missing part is taken from the germline J gene. J is TRBJ2-2 and V is TRBV2, with TRBD1 identical over 7 bases. This CDR3 has 13 residues. Germline loops: CDR1 SNHLY, CDR2 FYNNEI. The sequenced CDR3 bases are TGTGCCAGCAACCGGGACAGACATGAAAAG. Encoded protein: CASNRDRHEK. The entire CDR3 sequence reads CASNRDRHEKLFF.

Comment on this clone: The missing CDR3 end, 3 residues past where the read stops, is filled in from the germline J gene. The V call is TRBV5-1, the J call TRBJ2-5; 11 bases match TRBD1. Germline V gene lookup returns CDR1 SGHRS and CDR2 YFSETQ. The CDR3 covers 18 residues. Losses at the gene ends were 4 bases for V and 4 bases for J; bases not matched to a gene: 15. The CDR3 sequence: CASSPGISGTGGLETQYF. The CDR3 bases that were read are TGCGCCAGCAGCCCGGGAATCTCCGGGACAGGGGGGTTAGAGACC.

About this clone: The CDR3 end falls 3 residues outside the read, so it is completed with the germline J gene. The rearrangement uses TRBV30 and TRBJ1-2; TRBD1 is a possible D gene (6 bases). Germline assignment: CDR1 GTSNPN and CDR2 SVGIG (reference sequence). The CDR3 has 15 amino acids. CDR3: CAWSGGGPTTYDYTF. CDR3 DNA, as far as it was read: TGTGCCTGGAGCGGCGGGGGGCCTACGACCTACGAC.